In its sample, the clone carrying this T cell receptor beta chain was seen a few times. This sample is part of a study of blood T cells in healthy people across ages. PCR was performed a second time for 7 to 11 cycles using a sample-barcoded 5' primer and a J-beta primer mix. TCRdb passed the 5' RACE reads through MiXCR, listing each CDR3 protein once. Among 1.5 million to 2 million distinct CDR3 sequences listed, 28% were seen once. Trimming cost V 7 bases and J 11 bases; bases outside gene matches: 8. Germline V lookup: CDR1 SNHLY, CDR2 FYNNEI. This CDR3 region has 13 residues. This chain joins TRBV2 and TRBJ2-5; 12 bases are shared with TRBD1. The receptor was isolated from a woman between 25 and 40 years old in good health. Sequencing input: blood. CDR3: CASKPGQGAVQYF. The CDR3 DNA is TGTGCCAGCAAACCGGGACAGGGGGCTGTGCAGTACTTC.